Listed below are T cell receptor beta chains from one sample, sequenced in a study of cytomegalovirus exposure and HLA in healthy donors. TCRdb's copy holds only in-frame clones and misses some; the assay was immunoSEQ multiplex PCR. Altogether 70,000 to 90,000 clones are present, 63% being singletons, with the ten largest covering 15%. Sequences were obtained from PBMCs. The source is a woman aged 40 to 50 in good health and CMV-seropositive. The CDR3 runs from the conserved cysteine through the conserved F or W. A D gene is named only where the DNA matches it firmly. Size tells how often a clone was seen (once, few, many) or the class of an expanded clone, and some rows leave it out.

D gene,clone size,CDR3 length,J gene,V gene,CDR3 DNA,CDR3 protein
TRBD2,few,15,TRBJ2-3,TRBV28,TGTGCCAGCAGCTCAGCGGGAGCGGGGACTTATACGCAGTATTTT,CASSSAGAGTYTQYF
TRBD1,NA,15,TRBJ1-3,TRBV4-3,TGCGCCAGCAGCCTCCAAGGACAGGATAGAAACACCATATATTTT,CASSLQGQDRNTIYF
NA,NA,16,TRBJ2-2,TRBV7-2,TGTGCCAGCAGCTCTACTTTAGGACTTTGGTACGGGGAGCTGTTTTTT,CASSSTLGLWYGELFF
TRBD2,few,15,TRBJ2-7,TRBV15,TGTGCCACCAGCAGAGAACTAGCGGGTGTCTACGAGCAGTACTTC,CATSRELAGVYEQYF
TRBD1,NA,15,TRBJ1-2,TRBV4-2,TGTGCCAGCAGCCATCAACAGGGGGGAGACTATGGCTACACCTTC,CASSHQQGGDYGYTF
NA,NA,14,TRBJ2-1,TRBV4-3,TGCGCCAGCAGCCAGACGGAGGAGATCAATGAGCAGTTCTTC,CASSQTEEINEQFF
TRBD1,NA,15,TRBJ2-5,TRBV5-1,TGCGCCAGCAGCTTGGCCCGGACAGGGCAAGAGACCCAGTACTTC,CASSLARTGQETQYF
NA,NA,15,TRBJ1-3,TRBV5-4,TGTGCCAGCAGCTTGGAGGAGCGCTCTGGAAACACCATATATTTT,CASSLEERSGNTIYF
NA,once,14,TRBJ1-1,TRBV4-3,TGCGCCAGCAGCCCTCCGGACAGACTCACTGGAGCTTTCTTT,CASSPPDRLTGAFF
NA,NA,17,TRBJ1-1,TRBV27,TGTGCCAGCACCCGTAAGGCGCCCGGCGGGGGGAGCACTGAAGCTTTCTTT,CASTRKAPGGGSTEAFF
NA,NA,15,TRBJ1-1,TRBV30,TGTGCCTGGAGTGCCCTGGACGCCGGAGGGACTGAAGCTTTCTTT,CAWSALDAGGTEAFF
NA,NA,13,TRBJ1-1,TRBV6-6,TGTGCCAGCAGTTACGGGCAAGCCAGTGAAGCTTTCTTT,CASSYGQASEAFF